Shown below are 24 T cell receptor beta chains from a single sample sequenced in a study of beta chain features in type 1 diabetes. Isolated RNA was reverse transcribed in full, so expressed TCRB transcripts were sequenced. Profiling relied on immunoSEQ multiplex PCR, and the TCRdb table lists in-frame clones only, not all of them. The sample shows roughly 380,000 clones, about 18% of them seen only once. Sequenced input: naive CD4+ T cells from blood. The receptors were sampled from a woman in her late teens or twenties in good health.

The chain joins TRBV19 to TRBJ2-5; TRBD1 might be the D (5 bases). There are 15 residues in the CDR3. Germline CDR1 is LNHDA and CDR2 is SQIVND (reference sequence). The germline V and J ends were trimmed by 3 bases and 7 bases, with 18 bases remaining between them. The chain's CDR3 is CASSIGGRESVTQYF. The DNA for the CDR3 is TGTGCCAGTAGTATCGGTGGCAGGGAATCGGTGACCCAGTACTTC.

Points on this clone: The same CDR3 is also encoded by other DNA sequences in this sample. V and J are TRBV5-1 and TRBJ1-2; D uncertain. CDR1 is SGHRS, CDR2 YFSETQ, per germline. There are 14 residues in the CDR3. The V end lost 2 bases, the J end lost 2 bases, and 10 bases lay between the germline ends. The CDR3 here is CASSFGRGNYGYTF. In nucleotides, the CDR3 is TGCGCCAGCAGCTTCGGGCGGGGAAACTATGGCTACACCTTC.

This clone has a handful of counts. The rearrangement uses TRBV5-6 and TRBJ1-2, with D possibly matching TRBD1 (6 bases). The CDR3 totals 12 residues. V gave up 4 bases and J gave up 8 bases, with 12 bases separating them. The germline CDR1 and CDR2 sequences are SGHDT and YYEEEE. The CDR3 is CASSETGLGYTF. As DNA, the CDR3 is TGTGCCAGCAGCGAAACAGGGTTAGGCTACACCTTC.

This clone was seen only a few times. This sample also contains other DNA sequences that code for the same CDR3. The gene calls are TRBV9 and TRBJ2-5; 10 bases map to TRBD2. The CDR3 is 14 amino acids. V trimming: 3 bases; J trimming: 5 bases; junction bases outside the gene matches: 4. Germline lookup yields CDR1 SGDLS and CDR2 YYNGEE. CDR3 sequence (DNA): TGTGCCAGCAGCGCGAGCGGGGGGGGCGAGACCCAGTACTTC. Residues: CASSASGGGETQYF.

The V call is TRBV9, the J call TRBJ2-1; perhaps TRBD2 as D (5 bases). This CDR3 is built from 14 residues. V was trimmed by 0 bases and J by 5 bases, leaving 9 bases between them. Per germline, CDR1 SGDLS and CDR2 YYNGEE. This CDR3 is CASSVASGNNEQFF. CDR3 in DNA: TGTGCCAGCAGCGTAGCATCCGGGAACAATGAGCAGTTCTTC.

This sequence joins TRBV6-1 and TRBJ2-1; 10 bases agree with TRBD2. The V gene's germline CDR1 is MNHNS and CDR2 SASEGT. The ends lost 6 bases at V and 6 bases at J; junction bases unmatched: 8. The CDR3 has 15 amino acids. The CDR3 here is CASRVLSGGLNEQFF. CDR3 DNA: TGTGCCAGCAGGGTACTTAGCGGGGGGCTCAATGAGCAGTTCTTC.

The chain is built from TRBV18 and TRBJ2-3, with D uncertain. Trimming shortened V by 5 bases and J by 3 bases, and 18 bases separated the two germline ends. CDR3 length equals 16 residues. Germline V gene sequence: CDR1 KGHSH, CDR2 LQKENI. The CDR3 protein is CASSTDNQASTDTQYF. CDR3 nucleotides: TGTGCCAGCTCAACCGACAACCAAGCAAGTACAGATACGCAGTATTTT.

This sequence joins TRBV6-6 and TRBJ2-7; 13 bases match TRBD2. The CDR3 covers 16 residues. Germline lookup yields CDR1 MNHNY and CDR2 SVGAGI (reference sequence). The V segment lost 5 bases and the J segment 4 bases; nucleotides outside the gene matches: 8. The DNA for the CDR3 is TGTGCCAGCAGTCCGTCCGGGACTAGCGGGACTTACGAGCAGTACTTC. Translation: CASSPSGTSGTYEQYF.

This clone was seen only a few times. The chain is built from TRBV7-2 and TRBJ2-6; 8 bases line up with TRBD2. CDR1 is SGHTA and CDR2 is FQGNSA in the germline V gene. V lost 7 bases to trimming and J lost 0 bases; unmatched junction nucleotides: 5. This CDR3 has 16 residues. The DNA for the CDR3 is TGTGCCAGCACCGCCACTAGCGGCTCTGGGGCCAACGTCCTGACTTTC. Protein product: CASTATSGSGANVLTF.

J is TRBJ1-4 and V is TRBV6-5; TRBD1 is a possible D gene (5 bases). CDR3 length: 12 residues. V lost 6 bases and J 8 bases, leaving 10 bases between the germline ends. The germline V gene has CDR1 MNHEY and CDR2 SVGAGI. In nucleotides, the CDR3 is TGTGCCAGCAGACAACGGGGGGAAAAACTGTTTTTT. This gives the protein CASRQRGEKLFF.

This clone turned up a few times. CDR3 DNA: TGTGCCAGCAGCTGGGGCTCGGAGAATGAAAAACTGTTTTTT. Protein: CASSWGSENEKLFF. The chain employs TRBV7-9 and TRBJ1-4; D perhaps matches TRBD1 (5 bases). The V gene lost 4 bases and the J gene lost 5 bases, with 11 bases spanning the gap. CDR3 length: 14 amino acids. Germline CDR1 and CDR2: SEHNR and FQNEAQ (reference sequence).

The chain is built from TRBV19 and TRBJ2-5, with D possibly being TRBD2 (5 bases). Between the trimmed V and J ends, which lost 3 bases and 4 bases, there was a span of 6 bases. This CDR3 contains 12 residues. Per germline, CDR1 LNHDA and CDR2 SQIVND (reference sequence). The CDR3 bases are TGTGCCAGTAGTATTGAGGGAGAGACCCAGTACTTC. It specifies CASSIEGETQYF.

J is TRBJ2-2 and V is TRBV7-2, with 8 bases lining up with TRBD2. The CDR3 totals 15 residues. With V trimmed by 3 bases and J by 1 base, 1 base remained unmatched. Germline CDR1 reads SGHTA; CDR2 reads FQGNSA. The CDR3 region is CASSFGGVNTGELFF. Written as DNA, the CDR3 is TGTGCCAGCAGCTTCGGGGGGGTGAACACCGGGGAGCTGTTTTTT.

This clone was counted only a few times. The chain couples TRBV30 to TRBJ1-5; D may be TRBD1 (5 bases). This CDR3 has 14 amino acids. Trimming left V 3 bases short and J 7 bases short, with 16 bases between. In germline, CDR1 is GTSNPN, CDR2 SVGIG (reference sequence). Here the CDR3 DNA reads TGTGCCTGGAGGGAGGGGACCTGGGGCCAGCCCCAGCATTTT. Its protein is CAWREGTWGQPQHF.

The V and J genes are TRBV13 and TRBJ2-7; 7 positions agree with TRBD2. V shed 5 bases, J shed 0 bases, and the junction held 7 bases outside the gene matches. Germline loops: CDR1 PRHDT, CDR2 FYEKMQ (reference sequence). The CDR3 is 15 residues long. For the CDR3, the DNA is TGTGCCAGCAGCGTGAGCGGGACCCCCTCCTACGAGCAGTACTTC. It codes for CASSVSGTPSYEQYF. Supplemented by reference TRBV13 and TRBJ2-7, the full variable domain reads AAGVIQSPRHLIKEKRETATLKCYPIPRHDTVYWYQQGPGQDPQFLISFYEKMQSDKGSIPDRFSAQQFSDYHSELNMSSLELGDSALYFCASSVSGTPSYEQYFGPGTRLTVT.

J is TRBJ1-2 and V is TRBV9; no reliable D call. CDR3 length: 14 amino acids. Germline values: CDR1 SGDLS, CDR2 YYNGEE. Trimming took off 0 bases at V and 2 bases at J, with 8 bases between the two ends. The CDR3 loop is CASSVVGGNYGYTF. Here the CDR3 DNA reads TGTGCCAGCAGCGTAGTTGGCGGGAACTATGGCTACACCTTC.

This clone was seen only a few times. The genes are TRBV2 and TRBJ2-5; D is undetermined. The V end was cut by 3 bases, the J end by 1 base, with 9 bases between. In germline, CDR1 is SNHLY, CDR2 FYNNEI. The CDR3 length is 14 residues. CDR3 loop: CASSESQPQETQYF. CDR3 DNA sequence: TGTGCCAGCAGTGAGTCACAGCCCCAAGAGACCCAGTACTTC.

This clone appeared a few times. The chain is built from TRBV29-1 and TRBJ1-1; weak D call: TRBD1 (6 bases). Trimming removed 7 bases at V and 0 bases at J, with 12 bases between. The CDR3 consists of 13 residues. Per germline, CDR1 SQVTM and CDR2 ANQGSEA. The CDR3 coding sequence is TGCAGCGGAACCGGGACACTGAACACTGAAGCTTTCTTT. It is translated as CSGTGTLNTEAFF. Variable domain in full (rest from reference TRBV29-1 and TRBJ1-1): SAVISQKPSRDICQRGTSLTIQCQVDSQVTMMFWYRQQPGQSLTLIATANQGSEATYESGFVIDKFPISRPNLTFSTLTVSNMSPEDSSIYLCSGTGTLNTEAFFGQGTRLTVV.

The CDR3 DNA is TGTGCCACCAGCAGAGATCGTGAAAAACTGTTTTTT. As protein: CATSRDREKLFF. This rearrangement joins TRBV15 to TRBJ1-4; D not resolved. This CDR3 is built from 12 residues. The germline V gene has CDR1 LNHNV and CDR2 YYDKDF (reference sequence). V was pared by 0 bases and J by 7 bases, with 3 bases between. Based on the CDR3 plus reference TRBV15 and TRBJ1-4, the full variable domain is DAMVIQNPRYQVTQFGKPVTLSCSQTLNHNVMYWYQQKSSQAPKLLFHYYDKDFNNEADTPDNFQSRRPNTSFCFLDIRSPGLGDTAMYLCATSRDREKLFFGSGTQLSVL.

V is TRBV5-1 and J is TRBJ2-2; D is unclear. This CDR3 is built from 13 residues. The germline V and J ends were trimmed by 4 bases and 4 bases, with 8 bases remaining between them. Germline assignment: CDR1 SGHRS and CDR2 YFSETQ. The DNA of the CDR3 is TGCGCCAGCAGCGAGTTAACCACCGGGGAGCTGTTTTTT. Its protein product is CASSELTTGELFF.

This clone occurred a few times. This chain joins TRBV19 and TRBJ1-1; a weak D match, TRBD1 (6 bases). Trimming left V 6 bases short and J 11 bases short, with 19 bases between. The CDR3 consists of 13 residues. In germline, CDR1 is LNHDA, CDR2 SQIVND (reference sequence). The CDR3 nucleotides read TGTGCCAGTAGCACGGACAGCATGAAGAGGGCTTTCTTT. This codes for CASSTDSMKRAFF.

This clone showed up many times. V is TRBV4-2 and J is TRBJ2-5; TRBD1 might be the D (5 bases). V was shortened by 1 base and J by 5 bases, with 5 bases between the two germline ends. The CDR3 totals 12 residues. Germline V gene data show CDR1 as LGHNA and CDR2 as YNFKEQ. This CDR3 reads CASSQAGETQYF. The CDR3 nucleotides are TGTGCCAGCAGCCAAGCAGGGGAGACCCAGTACTTC.

This clone was found a few times. J is TRBJ1-5 and V is TRBV11-2, with unresolved D. Germline V CDR1 and CDR2: SGHAT, FQNNGV. The V gene lost 4 bases and the J gene lost 7 bases, with 14 bases spanning the gap. The CDR3 is 14 residues long. CDR3 in amino acids: CASSSLFQSQPQHF. The CDR3 coding sequence is TGTGCCAGCAGCTCCCTCTTCCAAAGCCAGCCCCAGCATTTT.

The chain uses TRBV28 and TRBJ2-5, with 7 bases that match TRBD1. Trimming cost V 8 bases and J 5 bases; bases outside gene matches: 8. This CDR3 comprises 13 residues. Germline V gene sequence: CDR1 MDHEN, CDR2 SYDVKM. CDR3 protein: CASAQGVRETQYF. The CDR3 nucleotides read TGTGCCAGCGCCCAGGGGGTAAGGGAGACCCAGTACTTC.